Shown below are 10 T cell receptor beta chains from a single sample sequenced in a study of blood T cell repertoires in COVID-19. Assay: immunoSEQ multiplex PCR; the TCRdb copy retains only in-frame clones and omits some. Of some 29,000 clones in the sample, roughly 80% are singletons; the top ten hold about two fifths. The sample consisted of peripheral blood. The receptors originated from a man aged 65 to 85 with acute or convalescent COVID-19.

CDR3 loop: CASSRLAGDYEQYF. The CDR3 DNA is TGTGCCAGCAGCCGACTAGCGGGGGACTACGAGCAGTACTTC. The V gene is TRBV6-2 or TRBV6-3, the J gene TRBJ2-7, with 12 bases matching TRBD2. CDR3 length: 14 residues. Germline V gene lookup returns CDR1 MNHEY and CDR2 SVGEGT. J lost 3 bases, V lost 6 bases, and 3 bases had no gene match.

CDR3 residues: CASSQTGTDGYTF. CDR3 nucleotides: TGTGCCAGCAGCCAAACCGGGACAGACGGCTACACCTTC. J is TRBJ1-2 and V is TRBV3-1 (or the pseudogene TRBV3-2); 7 bases line up with TRBD1. There are 13 residues in the CDR3. Germline V gene lookup returns CDR1 LGHDT and CDR2 YNNKEL (reference sequence). Losses at the gene ends were 2 bases for V and 8 bases for J; bases not matched to a gene: 5.

The table lists this clone with a few counts. CDR3 nucleotide sequence: TGTGCCAGCACCGAGGACAGCTACGAGCAGTACTTC. Amino acid sequence: CASTEDSYEQYF. The rearrangement joins TRBV6-6 to TRBJ2-7; D perhaps matches TRBD1 (6 bases). The CDR3 extends over 12 amino acids. The V gene lost 7 bases and the J gene lost 3 bases, with 10 bases spanning the gap. Germline V gene sequence: CDR1 MNHNY, CDR2 SVGAGI (reference sequence).

The V and J genes are TRBV11-3 and TRBJ2-3, with a weak D call TRBD2 (5 bases). Germline CDR1 and CDR2: SGHNT and YENEEA. The CDR3 has 13 amino acids. Trimming removed 2 bases from V and 6 bases from J, with 9 bases in between. Here the CDR3 DNA reads TGTGCCAGCAGCTTAACGGGGATGGATACGCAGTATTTT. The encoded protein is CASSLTGMDTQYF. The variable domain in full, with the rest retrieved from reference TRBV11-3 and TRBJ2-3, is EAGVVQSPRYKIIEKKQPVAFWCNPISGHNTLYWYLQNLGQGPELLIRYENEEAVDDSQLPKDRFSAERLKGVDSTLKIQPAELGDSAVYLCASSLTGMDTQYFGPGTRLTVL.

The rearrangement uses TRBV3-1 (or the pseudogene TRBV3-2) and TRBJ2-7; TRBD1 matches at 7 bases. Germline CDR1 LGHDT, CDR2 YNNKEL (reference sequence). The CDR3 has 14 residues. V trimming: 4 bases; J trimming: 3 bases; junction bases outside the gene matches: 6. The CDR3 reads CASSPGTDHYEQYF. The CDR3 nucleotides are TGTGCCAGCAGCCCTGGGACAGACCACTACGAGCAGTACTTC.

This clone was observed a handful of times. The chain recombines TRBV6-2 or TRBV6-3 with TRBJ2-7; 8 bases are a match to TRBD1. The CDR3 loop spans 15 amino acids. V shed 5 bases, J shed 4 bases, and the junction held 10 bases outside the gene matches. Germline V lookup: CDR1 MNHEY, CDR2 SVGEGT. CDR3 DNA sequence: TGTGCCAGCAGTAAACAGGGGGTCCAGGATTACGAGCAGTACTTC. Translated: CASSKQGVQDYEQYF.

The chain is built from TRBV7-2 and TRBJ2-7, with a possible D match to TRBD2 (6 bases). The CDR3 is 17 amino acids. V was shortened by 5 bases and J by 2 bases, with 22 bases between the two germline ends. CDR1 SGHTA and CDR2 FQGNSA come from the germline V gene. CDR3 sequence (DNA): TGTGCCAGCAGCAAAAGGAGTACGGGGGTGACCCCCTACGAGCAGTACTTC. Protein: CASSKRSTGVTPYEQYF.

This sequence joins TRBV28 and TRBJ2-7; 10 bases line up with TRBD2. Germline V gives CDR1 MDHEN, CDR2 SYDVKM. The trim removed 3 bases at V and 2 bases at J, leaving 4 bases unmatched. The CDR3 sequence is 15 residues long. The CDR3 DNA sequence: TGTGCCAGCAGTTTTTTAGGGACTAGCGCCTACGAGCAGTACTTC. Its translation is CASSFLGTSAYEQYF.

The sample holds one count of this clone. The chain has TRBV7-2 and TRBJ2-7; a possible D gene is TRBD1 (6 bases). The CDR3 totals 14 residues. CDR1 and CDR2 from the germline V gene are SGHTA and FQGNSA. V dropped 0 bases and J dropped 2 bases, with 8 bases sitting between them. The CDR3 reads CASSLADSTYEQYF. The CDR3 coding sequence is TGTGCCAGCAGCTTAGCGGACAGCACCTACGAGCAGTACTTC.

The chain joins TRBV20-1 to TRBJ2-3; 7 positions agree with TRBD1. Germline lookup yields CDR1 DFQATT and CDR2 SNEGSKA (reference sequence). The CDR3 consists of 15 residues. V lost 4 bases and J lost 4; bases outside the gene matches: 11. CDR3 protein: CSANDPGQSPDTQYF. Here the CDR3 DNA reads TGCAGTGCTAATGATCCGGGACAGTCCCCAGATACGCAGTATTTT.